These T cell receptor beta chains were read from a single sample in a study of cytomegalovirus exposure and HLA in healthy donors. Measured with immunoSEQ multiplex PCR; TCRdb has only the in-frame clones, and not every one. The data show about 160,000 clones, with about 75% seen just once and about 1.3% held by the top ten. The sequencing sample was made of PBMCs. The receptors shown here come from a man aged 18-30 years in good health and CMV-seronegative. The CDR3 runs from the conserved cysteine through the conserved F or W. A D gene is named only where the DNA matches it firmly. For some rows the clone size is stated as once, few or many, or as a class when expanded; others skip it.

V gene: TRBV29-1
J gene: TRBJ1-4
clone size: NA
CDR3 length: 12
D gene: NA
CDR3 DNA: TGCAGCGTTGCCTCGGACAGAGAAAAACTGTTTTTT
CDR3 protein: CSVASDREKLFF

V gene: TRBV11-2
J gene: TRBJ1-1
clone size: NA
CDR3 length: 12
D gene: NA
CDR3 DNA: TGTGCCAGCAGCTTCTCCGAGGCTGAAGCTTTCTTT
CDR3 protein: CASSFSEAEAFF

V gene: TRBV4-1
J gene: TRBJ1-5
clone size: NA
CDR3 length: 17
D gene: NA
CDR3 DNA: TGCGCCAGCAGCCAAGAAGCGTGGGGCGGTAGCAATCAGCCCCAGCATTTT
CDR3 protein: CASSQEAWGGSNQPQHF

V gene: TRBV9
J gene: TRBJ1-3
clone size: NA
CDR3 length: 15
D gene: NA
CDR3 DNA: TGTGCCAGCAGCCAGGACACCGGCTCTGGAAACACCATATATTTT
CDR3 protein: CASSQDTGSGNTIYF

V gene: TRBV27
J gene: TRBJ2-7
clone size: NA
CDR3 length: 14
D gene: TRBD2
CDR3 DNA: TGTGCCAGCAGTTTGCGGGGGATCGGCTACGAGCAGTACTTC
CDR3 protein: CASSLRGIGYEQYF

V gene: TRBV27
J gene: TRBJ2-4
clone size: NA
CDR3 length: 17
D gene: NA
CDR3 DNA: TGTGCCAGCAGCCCCCGGACAGGCGGGGTAGCCAAAAACATTCAGTACTTC
CDR3 protein: CASSPRTGGVAKNIQYF

V gene: TRBV5-1
J gene: TRBJ2-5
clone size: NA
CDR3 length: 12
D gene: TRBD2
CDR3 DNA: TGCGCCAGCAGCACGGGGGGGGAGACCCAGTACTTC
CDR3 protein: CASSTGGETQYF

V gene: TRBV4-3
J gene: TRBJ2-1
clone size: NA
CDR3 length: 17
D gene: TRBD2
CDR3 DNA: TGCGCCAGCAGCCAAGATCCAGCGGGAATTTACTACAATGAGCAGTTCTTC
CDR3 protein: CASSQDPAGIYYNEQFF

V gene: TRBV5-6
J gene: TRBJ2-5
clone size: NA
CDR3 length: 17
D gene: TRBD1
CDR3 DNA: TGTGCCAGCAGCTTTGCTGCCCGGGACAGGGACAAAGAGACCCAGTACTTC
CDR3 protein: CASSFAARDRDKETQYF

V gene: TRBV19
J gene: TRBJ1-5
clone size: NA
CDR3 length: 15
D gene: TRBD1
CDR3 DNA: TGTGCCAGTGGGGTCTCCGGGACAGGGTATCAGCCCCAGCATTTT
CDR3 protein: CASGVSGTGYQPQHF

V gene: TRBV5-1
J gene: TRBJ2-6
clone size: NA
CDR3 length: 17
D gene: TRBD1
CDR3 DNA: TGCGCCAGCAGCCTATTTTTCGACAGGGATGGGGCCAACGTCCTGACTTTC
CDR3 protein: CASSLFFDRDGANVLTF

V gene: TRBV18
J gene: TRBJ2-7
clone size: NA
CDR3 length: 17
D gene: TRBD2
CDR3 DNA: TGTGCCAGCTCACCACTGGGACTAGCGGGGACCGACTACGAGCAGTACTTC
CDR3 protein: CASSPLGLAGTDYEQYF

V gene: TRBV19
J gene: TRBJ2-5
clone size: NA
CDR3 length: 14
D gene: TRBD1
CDR3 DNA: TGTGCCAGTAGCGACAGGGCGGCAAGAGAGACCCAGTACTTC
CDR3 protein: CASSDRAARETQYF

V gene: TRBV7-9
J gene: TRBJ2-3
clone size: NA
CDR3 length: 14
D gene: NA
CDR3 DNA: TGTGCCAGCAGCTTTACTCAAAGCACAGATACGCAGTATTTT
CDR3 protein: CASSFTQSTDTQYF

V gene: TRBV4-1
J gene: TRBJ2-2
clone size: NA
CDR3 length: 17
D gene: TRBD1
CDR3 DNA: TGCGCCAGCAGCCAAGATAGGGGCCAGGGGGCAATCGGGGAGCTGTTTTTT
CDR3 protein: CASSQDRGQGAIGELFF

V gene: TRBV7-8
J gene: TRBJ2-7
clone size: NA
CDR3 length: 14
D gene: TRBD1
CDR3 DNA: TGTGCCAGCAGCCATGGGGACAGGGGAGTAGAGCAGTACTTC
CDR3 protein: CASSHGDRGVEQYF

V gene: TRBV9
J gene: TRBJ2-1
clone size: NA
CDR3 length: 15
D gene: TRBD2
CDR3 DNA: TGTGCCAGCAGCGTAAGGACTAGCGGGATGGATGAGCAGTTCTTC
CDR3 protein: CASSVRTSGMDEQFF

V gene: TRBV5-4
J gene: TRBJ2-5
clone size: NA
CDR3 length: 13
D gene: NA
CDR3 DNA: TGTGCCAGCAGCTTGTGGAAGGGGGAGACCCAGTACTTC
CDR3 protein: CASSLWKGETQYF

V gene: TRBV2
J gene: TRBJ1-3
clone size: NA
CDR3 length: 12
D gene: NA
CDR3 DNA: TGTGCCAGCGGGGGGACGGGAAACACCATATATTTT
CDR3 protein: CASGGTGNTIYF

V gene: TRBV18
J gene: TRBJ1-5
clone size: NA
CDR3 length: 18
D gene: NA
CDR3 DNA: TGTGCCAGCTCACCACCCTTTAGGACGCTCCGGGGAAATCAGCCCCAGCATTTT
CDR3 protein: CASSPPFRTLRGNQPQHF

V gene: TRBV11-2
J gene: TRBJ1-5
clone size: NA
CDR3 length: 17
D gene: NA
CDR3 DNA: TGTGCCAGCAGCCTACGACAGGCTCCCTATAGCAATCAGCCCCAGCATTTT
CDR3 protein: CASSLRQAPYSNQPQHF

V gene: TRBV5-4
J gene: TRBJ2-2
clone size: few
CDR3 length: 14
D gene: TRBD2
CDR3 DNA: TGTGCCAGCAGCTCCGGGACTACCCCCGGGGAGCTGTTTTTT
CDR3 protein: CASSSGTTPGELFF

V gene: TRBV30
J gene: TRBJ1-6
clone size: NA
CDR3 length: 14
D gene: TRBD1
CDR3 DNA: TGTGCCTGGAGTGCTGGGACAGGGGTCTCACCCCTCCACTTT
CDR3 protein: CAWSAGTGVSPLHF

V gene: TRBV5-1
J gene: TRBJ2-7
clone size: NA
CDR3 length: 15
D gene: TRBD2
CDR3 DNA: TGCGCCAGCAGCTTGGGGGTCCTAGCGGGTGGCGAGCAGTACTTC
CDR3 protein: CASSLGVLAGGEQYF

V gene: TRBV9
J gene: TRBJ2-1
clone size: NA
CDR3 length: 15
D gene: NA
CDR3 DNA: TGTGCCAGCCGCGATCCGGGGAGCTCCTACAATGAGCAGTTCTTC
CDR3 protein: CASRDPGSSYNEQFF

V gene: TRBV10-3
J gene: TRBJ2-7
clone size: NA
CDR3 length: 16
D gene: TRBD2
CDR3 DNA: TGTGCCATCAGTGACCTCACTAGCGGAAGGGTGGGCGAGCAGTACTTC
CDR3 protein: CAISDLTSGRVGEQYF

V gene: TRBV6-1
J gene: TRBJ1-5
clone size: NA
CDR3 length: 15
D gene: NA
CDR3 DNA: TGTGCCAGCAGTGAAGTGGCAGGGGGCAATCAGCCCCAGCATTTT
CDR3 protein: CASSEVAGGNQPQHF

V gene: TRBV19
J gene: TRBJ2-1
clone size: NA
CDR3 length: 16
D gene: TRBD1
CDR3 DNA: TGTGCCAGTAGTACCTACAGGGGGCGCAGGCCGCATGAGCAGTTCTTC
CDR3 protein: CASSTYRGRRPHEQFF

V gene: TRBV6-5
J gene: TRBJ2-3
clone size: NA
CDR3 length: 15
D gene: NA
CDR3 DNA: TGTGCCAGCAGCCCCGCGCCCTTTCGCACAGATACGCAGTATTTT
CDR3 protein: CASSPAPFRTDTQYF

V gene: TRBV7-8
J gene: TRBJ1-3
clone size: NA
CDR3 length: 16
D gene: TRBD1
CDR3 DNA: TGTGCCAGCAGCTCCCACACCGGGACAGGAGGAAACACCATATATTTT
CDR3 protein: CASSSHTGTGGNTIYF

V gene: TRBV6-1
J gene: TRBJ1-1
clone size: NA
CDR3 length: 15
D gene: TRBD1
CDR3 DNA: TGTGCCAGCATAAGGGGACAGGGGGGAGACACTGAAGCTTTCTTT
CDR3 protein: CASIRGQGGDTEAFF

V gene: TRBV27
J gene: TRBJ1-1
clone size: NA
CDR3 length: 14
D gene: TRBD1
CDR3 DNA: TGTGCCAGCAGGACAGGGGGTGCGAACACTGAAGCTTTCTTT
CDR3 protein: CASRTGGANTEAFF

V gene: TRBV7-2
J gene: TRBJ2-2
clone size: NA
CDR3 length: 16
D gene: NA
CDR3 DNA: TGTGCCAGCAGCTTGTGGGGCGGCAGGAGCACCGGGGAGCTGTTTTTT
CDR3 protein: CASSLWGGRSTGELFF

V gene: TRBV6-5
J gene: TRBJ2-3
clone size: NA
CDR3 length: 15
D gene: NA
CDR3 DNA: TGTGCCAGCAGTTTTGGGCTTAGCGGCACAGATACGCAGTATTTT
CDR3 protein: CASSFGLSGTDTQYF

V gene: TRBV6-1
J gene: TRBJ2-1
clone size: NA
CDR3 length: 15
D gene: TRBD2
CDR3 DNA: TGTGCCAGCAGTGGGGGACTAGCGGAGGTGGGTGAGCAGTTCTTC
CDR3 protein: CASSGGLAEVGEQFF

V gene: TRBV15
J gene: TRBJ2-1
clone size: NA
CDR3 length: 15
D gene: NA
CDR3 DNA: TGTGCCACCAGCAGAAACGGGGTCTCCTACAATGAGCAGTTCTTC
CDR3 protein: CATSRNGVSYNEQFF

V gene: TRBV19
J gene: TRBJ2-3
clone size: NA
CDR3 length: 15
D gene: NA
CDR3 DNA: TGTGCCAGCTCTTATCGGGGGGCGATCACAGATACGCAGTATTTT
CDR3 protein: CASSYRGAITDTQYF

V gene: TRBV7-2
J gene: TRBJ2-1
clone size: NA
CDR3 length: 15
D gene: NA
CDR3 DNA: TGTGCCAGCAGCTTAGCGGGGCAGGGGTACAATGAGCAGTTCTTC
CDR3 protein: CASSLAGQGYNEQFF

V gene: TRBV27
J gene: TRBJ1-3
clone size: NA
CDR3 length: 16
D gene: NA
CDR3 DNA: TGTGCCTCCTCAAACTCCGGGAACAGGGCTGGAAACACCATATATTTT
CDR3 protein: CASSNSGNRAGNTIYF

V gene: TRBV10-1
J gene: TRBJ2-3
clone size: NA
CDR3 length: 16
D gene: TRBD2
CDR3 DNA: TGCGCCAGCAGTGAGGGACTAGCGGGAGGAGGGGATACGCAGTATTTT
CDR3 protein: CASSEGLAGGGDTQYF

V gene: TRBV27
J gene: TRBJ2-3
clone size: NA
CDR3 length: 13
D gene: NA
CDR3 DNA: TGTGCCAGCGGGACCCCGGGGGCAGATACGCAGTATTTT
CDR3 protein: CASGTPGADTQYF

V gene: TRBV10-1
J gene: TRBJ2-1
clone size: NA
CDR3 length: 15
D gene: TRBD2
CDR3 DNA: TGCGCCAGCAGTGAGTCGAGCGGGAGAGGGGATGAGCAGTTCTTC
CDR3 protein: CASSESSGRGDEQFF

V gene: TRBV6-5
J gene: TRBJ2-6
clone size: few
CDR3 length: 15
D gene: NA
CDR3 DNA: TGTGCCAGCACCAACGGGGACTCTGGGGCCAACGTCCTGACTTTC
CDR3 protein: CASTNGDSGANVLTF

V gene: TRBV7-2
J gene: TRBJ1-2
clone size: NA
CDR3 length: 15
D gene: TRBD1
CDR3 DNA: TGTGCCAGCAGCTCGCCGGGGACAGGCTACTATGGCTACACCTTC
CDR3 protein: CASSSPGTGYYGYTF

V gene: TRBV5-1
J gene: TRBJ2-6
clone size: few
CDR3 length: 16
D gene: NA
CDR3 DNA: TGCGCCAGCAGCCAAGATCACAGCTCTGGGGCCAACGTCCTGACTTTC
CDR3 protein: CASSQDHSSGANVLTF

V gene: TRBV5-1
J gene: TRBJ2-1
clone size: few
CDR3 length: 18
D gene: TRBD1
CDR3 DNA: TGCGCCAGCAGCTTGGGACAGGGGGCAAGGGGGAGGGACAATGAGCAGTTCTTC
CDR3 protein: CASSLGQGARGRDNEQFF

V gene: TRBV4-1
J gene: TRBJ2-2
clone size: NA
CDR3 length: 15
D gene: NA
CDR3 DNA: TGCGCCAGCAGCCAAGACCCCGCGCGAACCGGGGAGCTGTTTTTT
CDR3 protein: CASSQDPARTGELFF

V gene: TRBV2
J gene: TRBJ2-7
clone size: NA
CDR3 length: 15
D gene: NA
CDR3 DNA: TGTGCCAGCAGGCCCCTTGGCAGTCTCTCCTACGAGCAGTACTTC
CDR3 protein: CASRPLGSLSYEQYF

V gene: TRBV27
J gene: TRBJ1-2
clone size: NA
CDR3 length: 15
D gene: TRBD1
CDR3 DNA: TGTGCCAGCCGCCCCGGGACAGCAACTAACTATGGCTACACCTTC
CDR3 protein: CASRPGTATNYGYTF

V gene: TRBV9
J gene: TRBJ2-1
clone size: NA
CDR3 length: 14
D gene: NA
CDR3 DNA: TGTGCCAGCAGCCCCTGGGGGGAGAACAATGAGCAGTTCTTC
CDR3 protein: CASSPWGENNEQFF

V gene: TRBV6-5
J gene: TRBJ1-3
clone size: NA
CDR3 length: 15
D gene: NA
CDR3 DNA: TGTGCCAGCAGTTACTCGCGGTTCTCTGGAAACACCATATATTTT
CDR3 protein: CASSYSRFSGNTIYF

V gene: TRBV10-3
J gene: TRBJ1-2
clone size: NA
CDR3 length: 13
D gene: NA
CDR3 DNA: TGTGCCACCAGTGTTGGCGGTCCCTATGGCTACACCTTC
CDR3 protein: CATSVGGPYGYTF

V gene: TRBV6-1
J gene: TRBJ2-7
clone size: NA
CDR3 length: 14
D gene: NA
CDR3 DNA: TGTGCCAGCAGCGAGGGGGGGCCTCCCTACGAGCAGTACTTC
CDR3 protein: CASSEGGPPYEQYF

V gene: TRBV27
J gene: TRBJ1-6
clone size: few
CDR3 length: 17
D gene: TRBD1
CDR3 DNA: TGTGCCAGCAGTGCAGAGGGGGCGAGAACCTATAATTCACCCCTCCACTTT
CDR3 protein: CASSAEGARTYNSPLHF

V gene: TRBV6-1
J gene: TRBJ1-5
clone size: NA
CDR3 length: 18
D gene: NA
CDR3 DNA: TGTGCCAGCAGTGAAGCCCGCTGGGGGGGACGGGGCAATCAGCCCCAGCATTTT
CDR3 protein: CASSEARWGGRGNQPQHF